What follows are 9 T cell receptor beta chains derived from one specimen sequenced in a study of OX40 agonist ivuxolimab in advanced cancers. Some clones are missing from TCRdb's copy, which holds only in-frame ones; the method was immunoSEQ multiplex PCR. The sample lists around 41,000 clones; about 89% were seen once. The sequences come from CD4+ or CD8+ T cells sorted from blood, collected in a trial of the OX40 agonist ivuxolimab. The source is an adult with an advanced solid tumor such as melanoma, head and neck, liver or kidney cancer.

The V and J genes are TRBV4-3 and TRBJ1-5; D is uncertain. Germline lookup yields CDR1 LGHNA and CDR2 YSLEER. This CDR3 has 13 amino acids. The V gene lost 3 bases and the J gene lost 9 bases, with 12 bases spanning the gap. CDR3 bases: TGCGCCAGCAGCCAGGGTGGGGATGGGCCCCAGCATTTT. Translation: CASSQGGDGPQHF.

The V and J genes are TRBV7-3 and TRBJ1-2; no firm D call. The CDR3 spans 18 residues. The germline V gene encodes CDR1 SGHTA and CDR2 FQGTGA. Trimming shortened V by 2 bases and J by 3 bases, and 22 bases separated the two germline ends. This chain's CDR3 is CASSLFPPTDSSYYGYTF. DNA of the CDR3: TGTGCCAGCAGCTTATTTCCCCCCACAGATTCCTCATACTATGGCTACACCTTC.

The chain uses TRBV18 and TRBJ1-2; no clear D gene. This CDR3 comprises 15 residues. Germline CDR1 and CDR2: KGHSH and LQKENI. V lost 5 bases to trimming and J lost 5 bases, with 18 bases between them. The DNA for the CDR3 is TGTGCCAGCTCAAACGAAACGGCAGCGATTTATGGCTACACCTTC. This translates into CASSNETAAIYGYTF.

This chain uses TRBV7-9 with TRBJ1-2, with 10 bases identical to TRBD1. The CDR3 extends over 13 amino acids. Germline loops: CDR1 SEHNR, CDR2 FQNEAQ (reference sequence). The J segment lost 11 bases and the V segment lost 4 bases, leaving 7 bases of the junction unmatched. The CDR3 nucleotides are TGTGCCAGCAGCTCCACCGGGACAGGGGATTACACCTTC. It yields the protein CASSSTGTGDYTF.

The V gene is TRBV9, the J gene TRBJ2-3, with 14 bases aligning to TRBD2. V lost 0 bases, J lost 2 bases, and 2 bases stayed unmatched. Germline loops: CDR1 SGDLS, CDR2 YYNGEE. The CDR3 contains 17 residues. CDR3 sequence reads: CASSVGTSGGYTDTQYF. CDR3 coding DNA: TGTGCCAGCAGCGTAGGGACTAGCGGGGGGTACACAGATACGCAGTATTTT.

The V gene is TRBV7-8, the J gene TRBJ1-5; unclear D gene. Germline lookup yields CDR1 SGHVS and CDR2 FQNEAQ. V shed 3 bases and J shed 0 bases, with 9 bases lying between them. This CDR3 region has 15 residues. CDR3 coding DNA: TGTGCCAGCAGCTTGGGCAGCTATAGCAATCAGCCCCAGCATTTT. Amino acids: CASSLGSYSNQPQHF. Drawing the rest from reference TRBV7-8 and TRBJ1-5, the complete variable domain is GAGVSQSPRYKVAKRGQDVALRCDPISGHVSLFWYQQALGQGPEFLTYFQNEAQLDKSGLPSDRFFAERPEGSVSTLKIQRTQQEDSAVYLCASSLGSYSNQPQHFGDGTRLSIL.

This clone occurred once. The chain joins TRBV6-5 to TRBJ1-3; weak D call: TRBD1 (5 bases). CDR1 MNHEY and CDR2 SVGAGI come from the germline V gene. The germline V and J ends were trimmed by 5 bases and 2 bases, with 13 bases remaining between them. The CDR3 contains 15 residues. The CDR3 DNA follows: TGTGCCAGCAGTCTCGGGGGGAGCACTGGAAACACCATATATTTT. Its translation: CASSLGGSTGNTIYF.

The rearrangement uses TRBV7-2 and TRBJ2-1; 10 nucleotides match TRBD2. In germline, CDR1 is SGHTA, CDR2 FQGNSA. This CDR3 is 14 amino acids long. V shed 4 bases and J 6 bases; nucleotides not matched to a gene: 3. This CDR3 is CASSSQRGGNEQFF. CDR3 sequence (DNA): TGTGCCAGCAGCTCCCAGCGGGGGGGCAATGAGCAGTTCTTC.

This chain links TRBV5-1 with TRBJ1-2; D remains ambiguous. This CDR3 region has 13 residues. Germline V gives CDR1 SGHRS, CDR2 YFSETQ. Trimming cost V 4 bases and J 8 bases, with 15 bases left between them. CDR3 DNA: TGCGCCAGCAGCCCCGACACCCTTGGAGGCTACACCTTC. It codes for CASSPDTLGGYTF.